A selection of T cell receptor beta chains follows, all from one sample in a study of blood T cell repertoires in COVID-19. Assay: immunoSEQ multiplex PCR; the TCRdb copy retains only in-frame clones and omits some. The sample carries about 200,000 clones, around 90% recorded once. The sequencing sample was made of peripheral blood. The receptor source for this set is a man between 60 and 75 years old who had recovered from COVID-19. The CDR3 runs from the conserved cysteine through the conserved F or W. Fields, in order: D gene, J gene, CDR3 length, V gene, clone size, CDR3 DNA, CDR3 protein. The D gene is left open where the match is weak. Expanded clones get a size class; other rows say once, few or many, or leave the size out.

D gene: .
J gene: TRBJ1-1
CDR3 length: 13
V gene: TRBV6-5
clone size: .
CDR3 DNA: TGTGCCAGCAAAGCCGGGGGAGACACTGAAGCTTTCTTT
CDR3 protein: CASKAGGDTEAFF

D gene: TRBD2
J gene: TRBJ2-1
CDR3 length: 16
V gene: TRBV10-3
clone size: .
CDR3 DNA: TGTGCCATCAGTGTTAGAGTCGGACTAGCGGTCAATGAGCAGTTCTTC
CDR3 protein: CAISVRVGLAVNEQFF

D gene: TRBD2
J gene: TRBJ2-5
CDR3 length: 15
V gene: TRBV7-3
clone size: .
CDR3 DNA: TGTGCCAGCAGCTTAAGAGCGGGACCTAGCGAGACCCAGTACTTC
CDR3 protein: CASSLRAGPSETQYF

D gene: TRBD1
J gene: TRBJ2-4
CDR3 length: 14
V gene: TRBV30
clone size: .
CDR3 DNA: TGTGCCTGGAGTGAGGACAGGGGGTATGACATTCAGTACTTC
CDR3 protein: CAWSEDRGYDIQYF

D gene: TRBD2
J gene: TRBJ2-1
CDR3 length: 13
V gene: TRBV4-1
clone size: .
CDR3 DNA: TGCGCCAGCAGCCGGCTAGCGGGGGGCCAGCAGTTCTTC
CDR3 protein: CASSRLAGGQQFF

D gene: .
J gene: TRBJ2-2
CDR3 length: 16
V gene: TRBV24-1
clone size: .
CDR3 DNA: TGTGCCACCAGTGATTCAGGGGCGGCGAACACCGGGGAGCTGTTTTTT
CDR3 protein: CATSDSGAANTGELFF

D gene: TRBD2
J gene: TRBJ2-3
CDR3 length: 15
V gene: TRBV6-5
clone size: .
CDR3 DNA: TGTGCCAGCAGCGCGGGGGGGTTTAGCACAGATACGCAGTATTTT
CDR3 protein: CASSAGGFSTDTQYF

D gene: .
J gene: TRBJ2-7
CDR3 length: 13
V gene: TRBV11-2
clone size: .
CDR3 DNA: TGTGCCAGCAGCCCGCAGGGCCCCCACGAGCAGTACTTC
CDR3 protein: CASSPQGPHEQYF

D gene: .
J gene: TRBJ2-3
CDR3 length: 13
V gene: TRBV7-3
clone size: .
CDR3 DNA: TGTGCCAGCAGGGCTCCTCCGGGGGATACGCAGTATTTT
CDR3 protein: CASRAPPGDTQYF

D gene: .
J gene: TRBJ1-1
CDR3 length: 17
V gene: TRBV7-9
clone size: .
CDR3 DNA: TGTGCCAGCAGCTTAGTGGCGATTTGGGGGGGCCACACTGAAGCTTTCTTT
CDR3 protein: CASSLVAIWGGHTEAFF

D gene: .
J gene: TRBJ1-3
CDR3 length: 14
V gene: TRBV7-8
clone size: once
CDR3 DNA: TGTGCCAGCAGCTTCGCAGGGACTGGAAACACCATATATTTT
CDR3 protein: CASSFAGTGNTIYF

D gene: .
J gene: TRBJ1-5
CDR3 length: 15
V gene: TRBV19
clone size: .
CDR3 DNA: TGTGCCAGTAGACCCCAATATGGAGGCAATCAGCCCCAGCATTTT
CDR3 protein: CASRPQYGGNQPQHF

D gene: .
J gene: TRBJ2-7
CDR3 length: 13
V gene: TRBV7-8
clone size: .
CDR3 DNA: TGTGCCAGCAGCGCGGGACCCTTCTACGAGCAGTACTTC
CDR3 protein: CASSAGPFYEQYF

D gene: TRBD2
J gene: TRBJ2-1
CDR3 length: 16
V gene: TRBV11-2
clone size: .
CDR3 DNA: TGTGCCAGCAGCATTCGGACTAGCGGGAGGGCCCCTCCCCAGTTCTTC
CDR3 protein: CASSIRTSGRAPPQFF

D gene: TRBD1
J gene: TRBJ2-7
CDR3 length: 15
V gene: TRBV2
clone size: .
CDR3 DNA: TGTGCCAGCAGGGCCCCGGGACAGGTACGCTACGAGCAGTACTTC
CDR3 protein: CASRAPGQVRYEQYF

D gene: .
J gene: TRBJ2-2
CDR3 length: 15
V gene: TRBV7-2
clone size: .
CDR3 DNA: TGTGCCAGCAGCTTAAATCGTGCAGGGGCGACGGAGCTGTTTTTT
CDR3 protein: CASSLNRAGATELFF

D gene: TRBD2
J gene: TRBJ2-1
CDR3 length: 15
V gene: TRBV11-2
clone size: .
CDR3 DNA: TGTGCCAGCAGCTCCGGACTAGCGGGGGGCAATGAGCAGTTCTTC
CDR3 protein: CASSSGLAGGNEQFF

D gene: TRBD1
J gene: TRBJ2-7
CDR3 length: 13
V gene: TRBV6-5
clone size: .
CDR3 DNA: TGTGCCAGCAGTCAGGACAGGGACCCCCCACAGTACTTC
CDR3 protein: CASSQDRDPPQYF

D gene: .
J gene: TRBJ2-3
CDR3 length: 17
V gene: TRBV14
clone size: .
CDR3 DNA: TGTGCCAGCAGCCAAGAAGGGAGGTTTACTAGCACAGATACGCAGTATTTT
CDR3 protein: CASSQEGRFTSTDTQYF

D gene: .
J gene: TRBJ2-7
CDR3 length: 14
V gene: TRBV18
clone size: .
CDR3 DNA: TGTGCCAGCTCACCACCGCAGGGGACCTACGAGCAGTACTTC
CDR3 protein: CASSPPQGTYEQYF

D gene: TRBD1
J gene: TRBJ1-5
CDR3 length: 14
V gene: TRBV28
clone size: .
CDR3 DNA: TGTGCCAGCAGTCCAGGACAGGGCGGGAGACCCCAGCATTTT
CDR3 protein: CASSPGQGGRPQHF

D gene: .
J gene: TRBJ2-7
CDR3 length: 16
V gene: TRBV27
clone size: .
CDR3 DNA: TGTGCCAGCAGTTTATTTTCTGGGGGCCCTTCGTACGAGCAGTACTTC
CDR3 protein: CASSLFSGGPSYEQYF

D gene: .
J gene: TRBJ1-1
CDR3 length: 14
V gene: TRBV5-1
clone size: .
CDR3 DNA: TGCGCCAGCAGCTTGGGGCTGACAGGCACTGAAGCTTTCTTT
CDR3 protein: CASSLGLTGTEAFF

D gene: TRBD1
J gene: TRBJ1-1
CDR3 length: 13
V gene: TRBV10-3
clone size: .
CDR3 DNA: TGTGCCATCCAGGGACAGGGGTACGCTGAAGCTTTCTTT
CDR3 protein: CAIQGQGYAEAFF

D gene: .
J gene: TRBJ2-3
CDR3 length: 16
V gene: TRBV10-1
clone size: .
CDR3 DNA: TGCGCCAGCAGTGAGGTTGGAGGGCTTGTTTCGGATACGCAGTATTTT
CDR3 protein: CASSEVGGLVSDTQYF

D gene: TRBD2
J gene: TRBJ2-7
CDR3 length: 14
V gene: TRBV2
clone size: .
CDR3 DNA: TGTGCCAGCAGACCGGGACTAGCGGGAGTTGAGCAGTACTTC
CDR3 protein: CASRPGLAGVEQYF

D gene: .
J gene: TRBJ2-2
CDR3 length: 19
V gene: TRBV7-3
clone size: once
CDR3 DNA: TGTGCCAGCAGCCCCTACCCTAGTAGCGCACTGGGTAACACCGGGGAGCTGTTTTTT
CDR3 protein: CASSPYPSSALGNTGELFF

D gene: TRBD2
J gene: TRBJ2-5
CDR3 length: 16
V gene: TRBV11-1
clone size: .
CDR3 DNA: TGTGCCAGCAGCCTGCAGACTAGCGGGGGCCCCGGGGCCCAGTACTTC
CDR3 protein: CASSLQTSGGPGAQYF

D gene: .
J gene: TRBJ1-2
CDR3 length: 13
V gene: TRBV5-4
clone size: .
CDR3 DNA: TGTGCCACAGAACAGGGTTACAACAACTGGGTAACCTTC
CDR3 protein: CATEQGYNNWVTF

D gene: .
J gene: TRBJ1-1
CDR3 length: 14
V gene: TRBV29-1
clone size: .
CDR3 DNA: TGCAGCGTCGTCCTAGCGGGGGTCTACACTGAAGCTTTCTTT
CDR3 protein: CSVVLAGVYTEAFF

D gene: .
J gene: TRBJ2-3
CDR3 length: 14
V gene: TRBV16
clone size: .
CDR3 DNA: TGTGCCAGCAGCCAAGCGGGAAGGGCAGATACGCAGTATTTT
CDR3 protein: CASSQAGRADTQYF

D gene: .
J gene: TRBJ1-5
CDR3 length: 16
V gene: TRBV21-1
clone size: .
CDR3 DNA: TGTGCCAGCAGCAACGGTGACAGCCTCGGGAATCAGCCCCAGCATTTT
CDR3 protein: CASSNGDSLGNQPQHF

D gene: TRBD2
J gene: TRBJ2-7
CDR3 length: 15
V gene: TRBV18
clone size: .
CDR3 DNA: TGTGCCAGCTCACCAGTGGCTAGCGGGAGTAACGAGCAGTACTTC
CDR3 protein: CASSPVASGSNEQYF

D gene: TRBD2
J gene: TRBJ2-1
CDR3 length: 11
V gene: TRBV12-3/TRBV12-4
clone size: .
CDR3 DNA: TGTGCCAGCAGTTTGCGGGAGAAGCAGTTCTTC
CDR3 protein: CASSLREKQFF

D gene: .
J gene: TRBJ2-5
CDR3 length: 15
V gene: TRBV19
clone size: .
CDR3 DNA: TGTGCCAGTAGTTCCTCGGGACTGGCCCCTCCTGCCCAGTACTTC
CDR3 protein: CASSSSGLAPPAQYF

D gene: TRBD2
J gene: TRBJ2-1
CDR3 length: 15
V gene: TRBV19
clone size: once
CDR3 DNA: TGTGCCAGTAGTTCCCTAGCGGGAGGGAACAATGAGCAGTTCTTC
CDR3 protein: CASSSLAGGNNEQFF

D gene: TRBD2
J gene: TRBJ2-7
CDR3 length: 14
V gene: TRBV5-8
clone size: .
CDR3 DNA: TGTGCCAGCAGCGGGGCCGGGGGGAACTACGAGCAGTACTTC
CDR3 protein: CASSGAGGNYEQYF

D gene: TRBD2
J gene: TRBJ2-2
CDR3 length: 16
V gene: TRBV9
clone size: .
CDR3 DNA: TGTGCCAGCAGCGGGGGACTAGCGGGATACACCGGGGAGCTGTTTTTT
CDR3 protein: CASSGGLAGYTGELFF

D gene: TRBD2
J gene: TRBJ2-1
CDR3 length: 20
V gene: TRBV6-6
clone size: .
CDR3 DNA: TGTGCCAGCAGTCCTTCCCCCTGGACTAGCGGGAGCAAAAGATACAATGAGCAGTTCTTC
CDR3 protein: CASSPSPWTSGSKRYNEQFF

D gene: .
J gene: TRBJ1-2
CDR3 length: 12
V gene: TRBV6-5
clone size: .
CDR3 DNA: TGTGCCAGCAGATCAGGGCCTTATGGCTACACCTTC
CDR3 protein: CASRSGPYGYTF

D gene: TRBD2
J gene: TRBJ2-1
CDR3 length: 13
V gene: TRBV11-2
clone size: .
CDR3 DNA: TGTGCCAGCCGACTAGCGGGGGGCAATGAGCAGTTCTTC
CDR3 protein: CASRLAGGNEQFF

D gene: .
J gene: TRBJ1-1
CDR3 length: 13
V gene: TRBV6-5
clone size: .
CDR3 DNA: TGTGCCAGCCAACAGGCTCTGAACACTGAAGCTTTCTTT
CDR3 protein: CASQQALNTEAFF